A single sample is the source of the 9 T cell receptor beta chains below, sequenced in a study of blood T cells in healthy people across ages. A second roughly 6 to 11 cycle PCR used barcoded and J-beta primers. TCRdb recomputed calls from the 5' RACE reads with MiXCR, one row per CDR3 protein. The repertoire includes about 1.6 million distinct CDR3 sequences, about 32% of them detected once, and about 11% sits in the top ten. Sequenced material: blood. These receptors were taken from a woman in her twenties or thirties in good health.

As DNA, the CDR3 is TGTGCCAGCAGCCAAATATCAGGGACTCTCGTTGCGCAGTACTTC. It specifies CASSQISGTLVAQYF. The chain is built from TRBV7-9 and TRBJ2-4; D may be TRBD2 (6 bases). V lost 5 bases and J 13 bases, leaving 24 bases between the germline ends. CDR3 length equals 15 residues. The germline V gene has CDR1 SEHNR and CDR2 FQNEAQ (reference sequence).

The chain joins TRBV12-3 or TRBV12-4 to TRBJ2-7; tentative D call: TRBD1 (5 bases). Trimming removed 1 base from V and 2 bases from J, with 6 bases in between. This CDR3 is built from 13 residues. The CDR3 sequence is CASSLVRAYEQYF. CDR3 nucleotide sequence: TGTGCCAGCAGTTTAGTCAGGGCCTACGAGCAGTACTTC.

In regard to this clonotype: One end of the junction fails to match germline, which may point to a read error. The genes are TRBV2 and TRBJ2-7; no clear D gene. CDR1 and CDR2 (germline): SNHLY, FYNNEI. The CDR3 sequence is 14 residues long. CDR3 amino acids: CASSDRSVSYERYF. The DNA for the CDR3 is TGTGCCAGCAGTGATAGATCGGTCTCCTACGAGCGGTACTTC.

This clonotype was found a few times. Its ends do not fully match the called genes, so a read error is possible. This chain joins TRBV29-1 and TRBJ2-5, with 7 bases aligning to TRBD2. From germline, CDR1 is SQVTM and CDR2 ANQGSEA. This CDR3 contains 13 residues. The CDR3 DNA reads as TGCAGCGTTGTTTCTAGCGGCCAAGAGATCCAGTACTTC. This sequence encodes CSVVSSGQEIQYF.

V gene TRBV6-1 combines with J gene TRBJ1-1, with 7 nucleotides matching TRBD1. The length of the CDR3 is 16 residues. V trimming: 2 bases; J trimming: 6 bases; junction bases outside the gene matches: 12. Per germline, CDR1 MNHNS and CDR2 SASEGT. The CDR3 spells CASSERLGQRGAEAFF. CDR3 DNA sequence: TGTGCCAGCAGTGAAAGACTGGGACAGCGGGGGGCTGAAGCTTTCTTT.

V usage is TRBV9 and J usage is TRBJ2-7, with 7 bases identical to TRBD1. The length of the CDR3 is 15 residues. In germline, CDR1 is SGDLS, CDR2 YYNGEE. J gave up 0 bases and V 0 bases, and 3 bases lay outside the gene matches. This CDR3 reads CASSVEGDSSYEQYF. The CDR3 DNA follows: TGTGCCAGCAGCGTAGAAGGGGACAGCTCCTACGAGCAGTACTTC.

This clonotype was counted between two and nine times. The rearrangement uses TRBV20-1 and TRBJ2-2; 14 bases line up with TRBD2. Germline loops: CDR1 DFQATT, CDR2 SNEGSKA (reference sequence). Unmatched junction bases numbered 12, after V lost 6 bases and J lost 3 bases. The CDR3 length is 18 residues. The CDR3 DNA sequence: TGCAGTGCCTCTTCGGGACTAGCGGGAGTAATCGACACCGGGGAGCTGTTTTTT. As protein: CSASSGLAGVIDTGELFF.

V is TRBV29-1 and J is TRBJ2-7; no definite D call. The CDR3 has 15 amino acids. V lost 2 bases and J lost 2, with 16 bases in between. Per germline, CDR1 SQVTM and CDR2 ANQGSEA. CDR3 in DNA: TGCAGCGTTGAACCGCTCGGCCCGCAGCCCTACGAGCAGTACTTC. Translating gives CSVEPLGPQPYEQYF.

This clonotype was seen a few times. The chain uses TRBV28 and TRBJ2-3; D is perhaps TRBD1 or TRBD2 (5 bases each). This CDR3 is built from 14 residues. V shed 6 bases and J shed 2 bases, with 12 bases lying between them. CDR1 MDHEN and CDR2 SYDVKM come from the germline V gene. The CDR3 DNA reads TGTGCCAGCAGAACCGGGACCGCCACAGATACGCAGTATTTT. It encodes CASRTGTATDTQYF.